In its sample, the clone carrying this T cell receptor beta chain was seen once. These data come from a study of blood T cell dynamics during melanoma immunotherapy. The wider study: First-line therapy was either pembrolizumab or nivolumab with ipilimumab for metastatic melanoma.

TCRdb's table, derived via immunoSEQ multiplex PCR, lists solely in-frame clones and lacks some. This table holds approximately 10,000 clones, 70% to 90% found once. The time point was: pre-treatment baseline. CDR1 is SGHRS and CDR2 is YFSETQ in the germline V gene. This CDR3 contains 15 residues. V lost 3 bases to trimming and J lost 5 bases, with 17 bases between them. The chain uses TRBV5-1 and TRBJ1-1; possibly TRBD1 for D (6 bases). Source: blood, taken from a patient treated with checkpoint blockade. This clonotype was obtained from a human donor with melanoma. The CDR3 DNA follows: TGCGCCAGCAGCTGGGGGGGCAGCCTTAAGACTGAAGCTTTCTTT. Protein product: CASSWGGSLKTEAFF. Supplemented by reference TRBV5-1 and TRBJ1-1, the full variable domain reads KAGVTQTPRYLIKTRGQQVTLSCSPISGHRSVSWYQQTPGQGLQFLFEYFSETQRNKGNFPGRFSGRQFSNSRSEMNVSTLELGDSALYLCASSWGGSLKTEAFFGQGTRLTVV.